One sample yielded the 22 T cell receptor beta chains listed below, sequenced in a study of beta chain bispecific antibodies for T cell cancers. General observations from the study: The leukemia cells, rather than normal T cells, gave most of the targeted TRBV signal.

A single record per CDR3 protein comes from TCRdb applying MiXCR to the 5' RACE reads. The table includes around 15,000 distinct CDR3 sequences, around 2.1% detected once. Antigens for these TCRs are unknown. T cells were expanded from blood mononuclear cells for 2 to 3 days with anti-CD3 OKT3 or CD3/CD28 beads. Material: healthy donor T cells cultured with leukemia cells. The receptors shown here come from a human donor in good health. Some clones in this sample may be carry-over from other donors' samples.

This clonotype occurred many times. The chain is built from TRBV10-3 and TRBJ2-3, with 7 bases that match TRBD2. Germline CDR1 ENHRY, CDR2 SYGVKD. This CDR3 has 15 residues. Trimming cost V 2 bases and J 0 bases; bases outside gene matches: 2. CDR3 residues: CAISEGGDSTDTQYF. Here the CDR3 DNA reads TGTGCCATCAGTGAGGGGGGGGATAGCACAGATACGCAGTATTTT.

This clonotype was counted many times. CDR3 bases: TGTGCCAGCAGTTACGGACCAACCTACGAGCAGTACTTC. Amino acids: CASSYGPTYEQYF. The chain couples TRBV6-2 or TRBV6-3 to TRBJ2-7; no definite D call. V lost 2 bases, J lost 2 bases, and 7 bases lay in between. Germline assignment: CDR1 MNHEY and CDR2 SVGEGT. This CDR3 contains 13 residues.

This clonotype ranks as medium-sized. DNA of the CDR3: TGTGCCAGCACCAGCGTTGGACAGATGAACACTGAAGCTTTCTTT. Its translation is CASTSVGQMNTEAFF. The chain has TRBV13 and TRBJ1-1; a weak D match, TRBD1 (6 bases). Looked up from germline, CDR1 is PRHDT and CDR2 is FYEKMQ (reference sequence). V was clipped by 7 bases and J by 0 bases, with 15 bases between them. The CDR3 has 15 amino acids. Combining the CDR3 with reference TRBV13 and TRBJ1-1 gives the whole variable domain AAGVIQSPRHLIKEKRETATLKCYPIPRHDTVYWYQQGPGQDPQFLISFYEKMQSDKGSIPDRFSAQQFSDYHSELNMSSLELGDSALYFCASTSVGQMNTEAFFGQGTRLTVV.

This clonotype appeared many times. V and J are TRBV5-1 and TRBJ2-1, with 12 positions matching TRBD2. CDR1 and CDR2 (germline): SGHRS, YFSETQ. The J segment lost 6 bases and the V segment lost 4 bases, leaving 2 bases of the junction unmatched. The CDR3 is 14 residues long. CDR3 coding DNA: TGCGCCAGCAGCCGACTAGCGGGGGTCAATGAGCAGTTCTTC. It codes for CASSRLAGVNEQFF.

In this sample, this clonotype turned up many times. The CDR3 DNA reads as TGTGCCAGCTGGGGGAGGGGGTCTATGAAGACCCAGTACTTC. As protein: CASWGRGSMKTQYF. This chain links TRBV28 with TRBJ2-5; D is perhaps TRBD2 (7 bases). Germline CDR1 reads MDHEN; CDR2 reads SYDVKM. V lost 8 bases and J 6 bases, leaving 19 bases between the germline ends. The CDR3 sequence is 14 residues long.

There are many counts of this clonotype. CDR3 amino acids: CASGKQVNQPQHF. CDR3 in DNA: TGTGCTAGTGGGAAACAGGTTAATCAGCCCCAGCATTTT. The chain is built from TRBV12-5 and TRBJ1-5; D is perhaps TRBD1 (5 bases). Germline CDR1 reads LGHNT; CDR2 reads FRNRAP. The V end lost 6 bases, the J end lost 4 bases, and 10 bases lay between the germline ends. The CDR3 runs to 13 residues.

Many counts were recorded for this clonotype. The V gene is TRBV20-1, the J gene TRBJ1-6, with TRBD1 matching over 11 bases. There are 16 residues in the CDR3. V was pared by 1 base and J by 10 bases, with 9 bases of the junction left unmatched. Germline V gives CDR1 DFQATT, CDR2 SNEGSKA (reference sequence). The CDR3 nucleotides are TGCAGTGCTAGAGTTGGTGCGGGGACAGGGGGATCACCCCTCCACTTT. Translating gives CSARVGAGTGGSPLHF.

There are many counts of this clonotype. J is TRBJ2-1 and V is TRBV7-2; 10 bases align to TRBD2. The junction had 6 bases not matched to a gene; V was cut back by 1 base and J by 6 bases. The CDR3 covers 16 residues. The V gene's germline CDR1 is SGHTA and CDR2 FQGNSA. The CDR3 nucleotides read TGTGCCAGCAGCTTAGAACTAGCGGGGAGAAGCAATGAGCAGTTCTTC. Its protein is CASSLELAGRSNEQFF.

This clonotype was seen ten or more times. The chain uses TRBV10-1 and TRBJ1-2, with TRBD1 identical over 9 bases. Germline CDR1 WNHNN, CDR2 SYGVQD (reference sequence). With V trimmed by 6 bases and J by 10 bases, 9 bases remained unmatched. This CDR3 spans 13 amino acids. CDR3: CASRTGQGFLYTF. The CDR3 DNA reads as TGCGCCAGCAGAACGGGACAGGGTTTTCTCTACACCTTC.

In this sample, this clonotype turned up many times. V usage is TRBV4-1 and J usage is TRBJ2-1; 8 nucleotides line up with TRBD2. Germline assignment: CDR1 MGHRA and CDR2 YSYEKL. V lost 2 bases, J lost 6 bases, and 3 bases stayed unmatched. This CDR3 has 14 residues. In nucleotides, the CDR3 is TGCGCCAGCAGCCAACGGGGGGGGGCCAATGAGCAGTTCTTC. Translation gives CASSQRGGANEQFF.

This clonotype ranks as medium-sized (0.01 to 0.1%). The rearrangement joins TRBV25-1 to TRBJ1-1, with D possibly TRBD1 on 5 matching bases. CDR1 and CDR2 from the germline V gene are MGHDK and SYGVNS. CDR3 length: 13 residues. V gave up 7 bases and J gave up 5 bases, with 14 bases separating them. CDR3: CASTGTIGTEAFF. In DNA, the CDR3 is TGTGCCAGCACGGGGACTATCGGAACTGAAGCTTTCTTT.

This clonotype was picked up many times. The chain combines TRBV19 with TRBJ1-4; 7 nucleotides line up with TRBD1. The CDR3 runs 15 residues. The ends lost 4 bases at V and 2 bases at J; junction bases unmatched: 4. Germline lookup yields CDR1 LNHDA and CDR2 SQIVND (reference sequence). As DNA, the CDR3 is TGTGCCAGTAGTACTTGGGACAGCACTAATGAAAAACTGTTTTTT. It codes for CASSTWDSTNEKLFF.

This clonotype is categorized as medium-sized (0.01 to 0.1%). The V gene is TRBV10-3, the J gene TRBJ2-2; D gene unclear. Per the germline V gene, CDR1 is ENHRY and CDR2 is SYGVKD. V lost 5 bases and J 3 bases, leaving 13 bases between the germline ends. There are 15 residues in the CDR3. CDR3 coding DNA: TGTGCCATCAGTCCGGACGGATATGACACCGGGGAGCTGTTTTTT. Protein sequence: CAISPDGYDTGELFF.

The sample holds many counts of this clonotype. The chain combines TRBV27 with TRBJ2-7; 9 bases line up with TRBD2. This CDR3 has 13 residues. Germline CDR1 and CDR2: MNHEY and SMNVEV (reference sequence). J gave up 7 bases and V 6 bases, and 7 bases lay outside the gene matches. CDR3 coding DNA: TGTGCCAGCAGGCCTAGCGGGGCTCGGGAGCAGTACTTC. Its protein product is CASRPSGAREQYF.

This clonotype occurred many times. This chain connects TRBV5-1 to TRBJ2-3; 9 bases are shared with TRBD2. The germline V gene has CDR1 SGHRS and CDR2 YFSETQ. The CDR3 loop spans 19 amino acids. Trimming cost V 1 base and J 2 bases; bases outside gene matches: 14. In DNA form, the CDR3 reads TGCGCCAGCAGCTTGAAGCCTACTGCGAGCGGGGGGCCCACAGATACGCAGTATTTT. Encoded protein: CASSLKPTASGGPTDTQYF.

The chain employs TRBV30 and TRBJ1-1; no clear D gene. The CDR3 has 15 residues. CDR1 is GTSNPN, CDR2 SVGIG, per germline (reference sequence). Trimming removed 3 bases at V and 2 bases at J, with 16 bases between. CDR3 in DNA: TGTGCCTGGAGGGCCCCCGAATGGGCCAACACTGAAGCTTTCTTT. Its protein product is CAWRAPEWANTEAFF.

There are many counts of this clonotype. V usage is TRBV12-3 or TRBV12-4 and J usage is TRBJ1-1; D call uncertain. The CDR3 has 16 residues. The V gene lost 1 base and the J gene lost 1 base, with 13 bases spanning the gap. In nucleotides, the CDR3 is TGTGCCAGCAGTTTAGGATTAATACTGGGGAACACTGAAGCTTTCTTT. Protein: CASSLGLILGNTEAFF.

There are many counts of this clonotype. The chain combines TRBV14 with TRBJ2-7; TRBD1 matches 9 bases. The junction had 8 bases not matched to a gene; V was cut back by 6 bases and J by 5 bases. The CDR3 runs to 14 residues. Germline V gene data show CDR1 as SGHDN and CDR2 as FVKESK. DNA of the CDR3: TGTGCCAGCAGACAGTCGGGACAGGGCAACGAGCAGTACTTC. Residues: CASRQSGQGNEQYF.

This clonotype showed up many times. The chain recombines TRBV9 with TRBJ2-3; a possible D gene is TRBD1 (5 bases). Germline CDR1 reads SGDLS; CDR2 reads YYNGEE. The CDR3 length is 15 residues. Trimming cost V 1 base and J 2 bases, with 11 bases left between them. This CDR3 is CASSVIGAITDTQYF. DNA for the CDR3: TGTGCCAGCAGCGTAATAGGGGCTATCACAGATACGCAGTATTTT.

This clonotype has a count of ten or more. The chain couples TRBV6-5 to TRBJ1-1; D not resolved. Between the trimmed V and J ends, which lost 1 base and 7 bases, there was a span of 7 bases. There are 12 residues in the CDR3. CDR1 and CDR2 from the germline V gene are MNHEY and SVGAGI. The CDR3 sequence is CASSYLTGEAFF. CDR3 DNA: TGTGCCAGCAGTTACTTGACGGGTGAAGCTTTCTTT.

There are many counts of this clonotype. The genes are TRBV7-9 and TRBJ2-1, with TRBD2 matching 9 bases. The ends lost 5 bases at V and 5 bases at J; junction bases unmatched: 7. The CDR3 spans 15 residues. Germline CDR1 is SEHNR and CDR2 is FQNEAQ (reference sequence). CDR3 coding DNA: TGTGCCAGCAGCCTGGCGGGGGGGGTCCACAATGAGCAGTTCTTC. Translated, it gives CASSLAGGVHNEQFF.

This clonotype appeared many times. J is TRBJ2-7 and V is TRBV20-1, with D unclear. Trimming took off 0 bases at V and 2 bases at J, with 11 bases between the two ends. The germline V gene has CDR1 DFQATT and CDR2 SNEGSKA (reference sequence). The CDR3 is 14 residues long. CDR3 DNA: TGCAGTGCTAGAGAAACCCTGAGCACCTACGAGCAGTACTTC. Protein: CSARETLSTYEQYF.